This T cell receptor beta chain is from a study of blood T cell repertoires in COVID-19 (dated by TCRdb to 2018 to 2021). Background for the entire study: Collaborator samples came from the United States, Italy and Spain and covered acute and convalescent phases of COVID-19. Deeply sampled blood TCRbeta repertoires from subjects exposed to, actively infected with, or recovered from COVID-19 were included in the dataset. A de-identified subject ID, COVID-19 status, age in years and sex were almost always included in the sample metadata. The samples were drawn from the first 160 participants of the ongoing ImmuneRACE study and from over 950 subjects provided by 6 global collaborators. A freely available public database, intended as a resource for researchers studying the immune response to SARS-CoV-2, is where the repertoires were released. Where HLA class I and class II types were available, the types were taken from metadata supplied by the sample provider, not from assay-based typing. The material from the prospective study consisted of cDNA or gDNA derived from T cells, B-cell-depleted T cells, or PBMCs.

One collaborating source in Seattle enrolled patients during active infection and followed them longitudinally through the course of disease. Collaborating institutions collected whole blood in K2EDTA tubes following their own protocols. For TCRbeta analysis, collaborators shipped samples as frozen whole blood, isolated PBMCs, or DNA extracted from either of those sample types. Study-wide conclusions, independent of this receptor: The amount of clinical and demographic metadata varied by source and participant and was provided uncurated.

The immunoSEQ Assay, a bias-controlled multiplex PCR, was used to amplify TCRbeta CDR3 regions from genomic DNA. As for the original processing: The number of nucleated cells in each sample was estimated from the amplification of reference gene primers within the assay. To quantify the absolute abundance of each unique TCRbeta CDR3 rearrangement, sequence reads were collapsed and filtered. For each sample, productive Simpson clonality was calculated as the square root of Simpson's diversity index across productive rearrangements. TCRdb stores this immuneACCESS table with in-frame sequences only. Part of the clones is absent; in the studies checked, under half of the shortfall reflects unresolved V genes, and no reason is known for the rest. The DNA was the basis for D and trimming; V, J and clone size are from that table. Present in this sample are under 250,000 clones, roughly 86% of which were seen just once. About 5.4% of the sample rests with the top ten.

Reading from cysteine to phenylalanine, the CDR3 counts 16 amino acids. Only CDR3 DNA remains: 48 bases, in frame from the first base. V lost 0 bases and J lost 1 base; the stretch between them is 12 bases long. Based on the germline V gene (reference sequence), the CDR1 and CDR2 sequences are SGHNT and YYREEE. Comment on this clone: Its antigen specificity is not known. Per-base quality was not reported, and no clone a single base away is much larger than it.

The chain is assembled from TRBV5-4 and TRBJ2-3, and perhaps TRBD2 as D gene, on 6 matching bases. This clonotype was sampled from an elderly woman with COVID-19, enrolled during active disease. The material sequenced was peripheral blood. The CDR3 region reads CASSLAGVAGTDTQYF. The nucleotide sequence is given as TGTGCCAGCAGCTTGGCGGGAGTAGCGGGCACAGATACGCAGTATTTT. With all but the CDR3 taken from the reference TRBV5-4 and TRBJ2-3 genes, the full variable domain is: ETGVTQSPTHLIKTRGQQVTLRCSSQSGHNTVSWYQQALGQGPQFIFQYYREEENGRGNFPPRFSGLQFPNYSSELNVNALELDDSALYLCASSLAGVAGTDTQYFGPGTRLTVL.